This is a list of T cell receptor beta chains from one sample in a study of cytomegalovirus exposure and HLA in healthy donors. Sequencing used immunoSEQ multiplex PCR; TCRdb keeps in-frame clones, though not all of them. The sample consists of some 130,000 clones, around four fifths of them appearing once. The sequenced material came from PBMCs. The receptor set was obtained from a man aged 30-40 years in good health and CMV-seropositive. CDR3s include the opening cysteine and the closing phenylalanine or tryptophan. Clone size is given for some rows only: seen once, a few or many times, or a class if the clone is expanded.

CDR3 protein: CAWSAPEEAFF
clone size: NA
CDR3 length: 11
J gene: TRBJ1-1
V gene: TRBV30

CDR3 protein: CASSSARRGSYNEQFF
clone size: NA
CDR3 length: 16
J gene: TRBJ2-1
V gene: TRBV5-6

CDR3 protein: CASSPLGSGGPTSTDTQYF
clone size: NA
CDR3 length: 19
J gene: TRBJ2-3
V gene: TRBV7-9

CDR3 protein: CASSLVLELGEQYF
clone size: NA
CDR3 length: 14
J gene: TRBJ2-7
V gene: TRBV5-1

CDR3 protein: CAISERGSNYGYTF
clone size: NA
CDR3 length: 14
J gene: TRBJ1-2
V gene: TRBV10-3

CDR3 protein: CASSLDRGHGYGYTF
clone size: NA
CDR3 length: 15
J gene: TRBJ1-2
V gene: TRBV5-4

CDR3 protein: CASSSQPFEATNTEAFF
clone size: few
CDR3 length: 17
J gene: TRBJ1-1
V gene: TRBV5-1

CDR3 protein: CASSELQGSYEQYF
clone size: NA
CDR3 length: 14
J gene: TRBJ2-7
V gene: TRBV10-1

CDR3 protein: CASSPAILYEQFF
clone size: once
CDR3 length: 13
J gene: TRBJ2-1
V gene: TRBV7-2

CDR3 protein: CASSEGTSGEGRGYEQYF
clone size: NA
CDR3 length: 18
J gene: TRBJ2-7
V gene: TRBV5-1

CDR3 protein: CASRRDTYEQYF
clone size: NA
CDR3 length: 12
J gene: TRBJ2-7
V gene: TRBV2

CDR3 protein: CASSQDAGGKYEQYF
clone size: NA
CDR3 length: 15
J gene: TRBJ2-7
V gene: TRBV4-1

CDR3 protein: CASSLAGTSGANVLTF
clone size: NA
CDR3 length: 16
J gene: TRBJ2-6
V gene: TRBV5-4

CDR3 protein: CASSPPGEGREQYF
clone size: NA
CDR3 length: 14
J gene: TRBJ2-7
V gene: TRBV5-4

CDR3 protein: CASSVAIGAGQGSYEQYF
clone size: NA
CDR3 length: 18
J gene: TRBJ2-7
V gene: TRBV9

CDR3 protein: CASSLVPRGYNEQFF
clone size: NA
CDR3 length: 15
J gene: TRBJ2-1
V gene: TRBV7-9

CDR3 protein: CASSERTSGLNEQFF
clone size: NA
CDR3 length: 15
J gene: TRBJ2-1
V gene: TRBV6-4

CDR3 protein: CASSNQAGVYYEQYF
clone size: NA
CDR3 length: 15
J gene: TRBJ2-7
V gene: TRBV7-8

CDR3 protein: CASSQDYADTQYF
clone size: NA
CDR3 length: 13
J gene: TRBJ2-3
V gene: TRBV4-3

CDR3 protein: CASSVVERDLGGYTF
clone size: NA
CDR3 length: 15
J gene: TRBJ1-2
V gene: TRBV9

CDR3 protein: CASSNREGYGYTF
clone size: once
CDR3 length: 13
J gene: TRBJ1-2
V gene: TRBV19

CDR3 protein: CASSLRQGFAGYTF
clone size: few
CDR3 length: 14
J gene: TRBJ1-2
V gene: TRBV7-2

CDR3 protein: CAWSEGQEYYEQYF
clone size: NA
CDR3 length: 14
J gene: TRBJ2-7
V gene: TRBV30

CDR3 protein: CATTVPGKYEQYF
clone size: medium-sized
CDR3 length: 13
J gene: TRBJ2-7
V gene: TRBV2

CDR3 protein: CASSPYGGGYTF
clone size: NA
CDR3 length: 12
J gene: TRBJ1-2
V gene: TRBV7-2

CDR3 protein: CASEEGAGAFF
clone size: NA
CDR3 length: 11
J gene: TRBJ1-1
V gene: TRBV2

CDR3 protein: CASSPAAGEGQPQHF
clone size: NA
CDR3 length: 15
J gene: TRBJ1-5
V gene: TRBV27

CDR3 protein: CASSQEAARSTGELFF
clone size: NA
CDR3 length: 16
J gene: TRBJ2-2
V gene: TRBV19

CDR3 protein: CASSDPTDRWRETQYF
clone size: NA
CDR3 length: 16
J gene: TRBJ2-5
V gene: TRBV25-1

CDR3 protein: CASSKGLPSSYNEQFF
clone size: NA
CDR3 length: 16
J gene: TRBJ2-1
V gene: TRBV7-3

CDR3 protein: CASSDGNPGANVLTF
clone size: NA
CDR3 length: 15
J gene: TRBJ2-6
V gene: TRBV2

CDR3 protein: CAWTGSHGELFF
clone size: once
CDR3 length: 12
J gene: TRBJ2-2
V gene: TRBV30

CDR3 protein: CASHTGGTTYEQYF
clone size: NA
CDR3 length: 14
J gene: TRBJ2-7
V gene: TRBV6-1

CDR3 protein: CASSIDVLAGFTDTQYF
clone size: NA
CDR3 length: 17
J gene: TRBJ2-3
V gene: TRBV19

CDR3 protein: CASSLFDSNTEAFF
clone size: NA
CDR3 length: 14
J gene: TRBJ1-1
V gene: TRBV5-1

CDR3 protein: CASSYSWRNGELFF
clone size: few
CDR3 length: 14
J gene: TRBJ2-2
V gene: TRBV6-7

CDR3 protein: CAWSGANQPQHF
clone size: NA
CDR3 length: 12
J gene: TRBJ1-5
V gene: TRBV30

CDR3 protein: CASSPQLALALSTDTQYF
clone size: NA
CDR3 length: 18
J gene: TRBJ2-3
V gene: TRBV9